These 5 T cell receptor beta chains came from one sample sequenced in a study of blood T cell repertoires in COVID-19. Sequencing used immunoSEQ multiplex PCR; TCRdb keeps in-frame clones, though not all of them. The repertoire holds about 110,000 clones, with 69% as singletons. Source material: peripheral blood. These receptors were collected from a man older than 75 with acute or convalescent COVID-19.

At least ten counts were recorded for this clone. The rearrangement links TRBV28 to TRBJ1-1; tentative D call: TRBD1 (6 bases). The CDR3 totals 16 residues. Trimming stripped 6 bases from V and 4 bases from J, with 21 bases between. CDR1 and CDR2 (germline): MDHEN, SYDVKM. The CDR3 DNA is TGTGCCAGCAGCCAACCGGGTCTGGGGGCGACCACTGAAGCTTTCTTT. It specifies CASSQPGLGATTEAFF.

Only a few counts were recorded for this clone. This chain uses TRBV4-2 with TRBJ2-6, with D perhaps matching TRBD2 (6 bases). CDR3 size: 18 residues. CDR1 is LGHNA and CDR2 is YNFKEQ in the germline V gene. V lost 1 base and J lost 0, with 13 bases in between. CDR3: CASSQARGGASGANVLTF. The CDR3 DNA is TGTGCCAGCAGCCAAGCCCGTGGAGGGGCCTCTGGGGCCAACGTCCTGACTTTC.

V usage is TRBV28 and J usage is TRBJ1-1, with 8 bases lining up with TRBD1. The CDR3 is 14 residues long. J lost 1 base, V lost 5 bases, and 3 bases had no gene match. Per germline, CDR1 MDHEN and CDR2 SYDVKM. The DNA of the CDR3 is TGTGCCAGCAGTACCACAGGGGGGAACACTGAAGCTTTCTTT. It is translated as CASSTTGGNTEAFF.

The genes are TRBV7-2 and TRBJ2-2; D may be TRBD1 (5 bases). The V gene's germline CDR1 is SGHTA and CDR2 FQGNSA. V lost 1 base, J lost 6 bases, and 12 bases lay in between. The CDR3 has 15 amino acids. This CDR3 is CASSLVRVGAGELFF. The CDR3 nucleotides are TGTGCCAGCAGCTTAGTCAGGGTTGGTGCCGGGGAGCTGTTTTTT.

For the CDR3, the DNA is TGTGCCAGCAGCTCCCGACGACAGCCACAAGAGACCCAGTACTTC. As protein: CASSSRRQPQETQYF. The chain uses TRBV5-5 and TRBJ2-5; the D gene is possibly TRBD1 (5 bases). Germline V CDR1 and CDR2: SGHKS, YYEKEE (reference sequence). The CDR3 sequence is 15 residues long. V was shortened by 3 bases and J by 2 bases, with 14 bases between the two germline ends.